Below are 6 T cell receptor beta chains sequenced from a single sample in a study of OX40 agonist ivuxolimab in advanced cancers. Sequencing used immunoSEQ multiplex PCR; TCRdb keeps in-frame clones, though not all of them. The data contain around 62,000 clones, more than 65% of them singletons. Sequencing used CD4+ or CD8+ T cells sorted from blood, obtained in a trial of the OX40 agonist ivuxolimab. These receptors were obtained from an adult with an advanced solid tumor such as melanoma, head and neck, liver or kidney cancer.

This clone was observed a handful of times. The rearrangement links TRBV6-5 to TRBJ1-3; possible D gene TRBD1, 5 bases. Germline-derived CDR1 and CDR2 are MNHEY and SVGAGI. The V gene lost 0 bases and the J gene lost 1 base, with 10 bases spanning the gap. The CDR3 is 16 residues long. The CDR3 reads CASSYSSRVSGNTIYF. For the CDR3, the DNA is TGTGCCAGCAGTTACTCGAGCAGGGTATCTGGAAACACCATATATTTT.

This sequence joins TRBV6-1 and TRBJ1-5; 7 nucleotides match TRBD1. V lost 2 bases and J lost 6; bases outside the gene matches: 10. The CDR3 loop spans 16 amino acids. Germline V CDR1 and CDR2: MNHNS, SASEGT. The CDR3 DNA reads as TGTGCCAGCAGTGAACCTCGACAGGGATTTAGTCAGCCCCAGCATTTT. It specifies CASSEPRQGFSQPQHF.

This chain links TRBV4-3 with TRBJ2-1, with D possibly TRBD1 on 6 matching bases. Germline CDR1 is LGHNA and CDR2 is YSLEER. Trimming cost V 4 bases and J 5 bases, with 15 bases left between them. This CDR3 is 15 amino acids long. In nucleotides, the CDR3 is TGCGCCAGCAGCCTAGGAGGCTCAGGGGACAATGAGCAGTTCTTC. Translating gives CASSLGGSGDNEQFF.

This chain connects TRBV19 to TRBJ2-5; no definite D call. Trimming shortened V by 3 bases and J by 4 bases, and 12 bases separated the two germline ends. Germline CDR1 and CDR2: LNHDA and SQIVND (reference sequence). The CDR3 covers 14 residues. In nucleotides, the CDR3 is TGTGCCAGTAGTATGGGGTTGGGGATAGAGACCCAGTACTTC. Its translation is CASSMGLGIETQYF.

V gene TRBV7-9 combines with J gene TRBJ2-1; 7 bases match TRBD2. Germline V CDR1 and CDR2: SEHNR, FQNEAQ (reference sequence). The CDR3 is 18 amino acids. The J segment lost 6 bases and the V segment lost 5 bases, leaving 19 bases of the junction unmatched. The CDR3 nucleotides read TGTGCCAGCAGCGATGAATTTGGCGGGGGAAAAGTAGGCAATGAGCAGTTCTTC. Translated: CASSDEFGGGKVGNEQFF.

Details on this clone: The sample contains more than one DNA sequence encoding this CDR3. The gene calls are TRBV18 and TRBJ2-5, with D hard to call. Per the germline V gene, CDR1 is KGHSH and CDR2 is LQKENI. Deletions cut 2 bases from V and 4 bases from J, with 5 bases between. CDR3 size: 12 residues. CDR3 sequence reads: CASSPFGETQYF. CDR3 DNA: TGTGCCAGCTCACCATTTGGAGAGACCCAGTACTTC. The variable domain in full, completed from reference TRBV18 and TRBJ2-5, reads NAGVMQNPRHLVRRRGQEARLRCSPMKGHSHVYWYRQLPEEGLKFMVYLQKENIIDESGMPKERFSAEFPKEGPSILRIQQVVRGDSAAYFCASSPFGETQYFGPGTRLLVL.